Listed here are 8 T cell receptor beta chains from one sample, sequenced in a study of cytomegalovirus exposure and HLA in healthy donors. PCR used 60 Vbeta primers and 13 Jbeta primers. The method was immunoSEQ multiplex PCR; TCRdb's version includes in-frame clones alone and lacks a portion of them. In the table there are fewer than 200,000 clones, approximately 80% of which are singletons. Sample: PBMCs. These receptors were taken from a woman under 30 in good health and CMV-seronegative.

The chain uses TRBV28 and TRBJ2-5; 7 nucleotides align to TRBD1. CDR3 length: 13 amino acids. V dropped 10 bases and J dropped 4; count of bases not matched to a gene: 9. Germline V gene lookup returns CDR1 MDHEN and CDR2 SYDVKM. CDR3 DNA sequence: TGTGCCACCTCTACAGGGGTTCCAGAGACCCAGTACTTC. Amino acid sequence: CATSTGVPETQYF.

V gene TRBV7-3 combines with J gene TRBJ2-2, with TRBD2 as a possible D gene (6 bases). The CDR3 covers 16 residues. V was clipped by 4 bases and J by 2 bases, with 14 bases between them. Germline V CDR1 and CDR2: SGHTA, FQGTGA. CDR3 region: CASSSGAGRNTGELFF. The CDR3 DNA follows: TGTGCCAGCAGCTCCGGAGCGGGTAGAAACACCGGGGAGCTGTTTTTT.

The CDR3 region is CTSSQAPRGIKYIQYF. Here the CDR3 DNA reads TGCACCAGCAGCCAAGCCCCACGCGGGATAAAATACATTCAGTACTTC. The gene calls are TRBV1 and TRBJ2-4; the tabulated D call, TRBD2, remains unverified against the DNA. TRBV1 is a known pseudogene. CDR3 length: 16 amino acids.

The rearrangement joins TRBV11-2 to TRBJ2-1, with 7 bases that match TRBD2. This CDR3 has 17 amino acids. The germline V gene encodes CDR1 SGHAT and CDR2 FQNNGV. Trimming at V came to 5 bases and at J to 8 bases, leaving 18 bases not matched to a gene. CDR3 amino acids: CASSPPPGGSLRDEQFF. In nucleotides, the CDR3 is TGTGCCAGCAGCCCCCCTCCGGGCGGGAGTTTAAGAGATGAGCAGTTCTTC.

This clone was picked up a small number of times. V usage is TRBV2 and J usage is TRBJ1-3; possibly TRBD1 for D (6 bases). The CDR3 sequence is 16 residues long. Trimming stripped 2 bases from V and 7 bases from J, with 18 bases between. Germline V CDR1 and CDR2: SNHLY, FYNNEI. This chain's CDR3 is CASSELVRGPLNTIYF. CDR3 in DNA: TGTGCCAGCAGTGAATTGGTCAGGGGCCCACTTAACACCATATATTTT.

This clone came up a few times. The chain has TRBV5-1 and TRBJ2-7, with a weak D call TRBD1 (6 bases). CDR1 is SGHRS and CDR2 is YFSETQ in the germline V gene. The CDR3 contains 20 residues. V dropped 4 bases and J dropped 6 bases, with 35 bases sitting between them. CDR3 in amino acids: CASSLAGWTDQLLSMVEQYF. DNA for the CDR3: TGCGCCAGCAGCCTGGCCGGGTGGACAGATCAACTCCTTTCGATGGTCGAGCAGTACTTC.

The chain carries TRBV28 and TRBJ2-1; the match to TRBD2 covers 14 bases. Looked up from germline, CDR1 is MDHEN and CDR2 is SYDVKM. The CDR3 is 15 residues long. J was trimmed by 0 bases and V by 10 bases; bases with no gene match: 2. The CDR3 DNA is TGTGCCATCGGGACTAGCGGGAGCTCCTACAATGAGCAGTTCTTC. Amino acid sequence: CAIGTSGSSYNEQFF.

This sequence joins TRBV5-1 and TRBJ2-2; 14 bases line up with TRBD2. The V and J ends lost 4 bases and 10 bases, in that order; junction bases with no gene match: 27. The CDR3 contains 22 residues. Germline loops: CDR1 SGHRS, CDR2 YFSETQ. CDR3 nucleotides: TGCGCCAGCAGCAAACTGATGATGACTAGCGGGAGGGGGAGCGTAGGCCGGCAGGAGCTGTTTTTT. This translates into CASSKLMMTSGRGSVGRQELFF. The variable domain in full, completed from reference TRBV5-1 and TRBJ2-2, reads KAGVTQTPRYLIKTRGQQVTLSCSPISGHRSVSWYQQTPGQGLQFLFEYFSETQRNKGNFPGRFSGRQFSNSRSEMNVSTLELGDSALYLCASSKLMMTSGRGSVGRQELFFGEGSRLTVL.